The TCR beta chain under discussion was sequenced for a study of T-cell reconstitution after alpha-beta-depleted transplantation in children. Germline CDR1 is LGHNA and CDR2 is YNFKEQ. The germline V and J ends were trimmed by 4 bases and 4 bases, with 15 bases remaining between them. The CDR3 is made up of 15 amino acids. Construction of the TCRbeta library involved unique molecular identifiers. TCRdb used MiXCR to reprocess the PCR reads, holding one entry per CDR3 protein. This sample has 230,000 or so distinct CDR3 sequences, with over 9.5% found just once. This clonotype has more than one count but fewer than ten.

Sequenced here: PBMCs from the stem cell graft donor, sampled from the stem cell graft. The chain recombines TRBV4-2 with TRBJ2-3; possibly TRBD2 for D (6 bases). The sequence derives from a human donor who donated a stem cell graft to a child with SCID. CDR3 in DNA: TGTGCCAGCAGCCCCTCCGGGGGTGAGGCAGATACGCAGTATTTT. Amino acids: CASSPSGGEADTQYF.